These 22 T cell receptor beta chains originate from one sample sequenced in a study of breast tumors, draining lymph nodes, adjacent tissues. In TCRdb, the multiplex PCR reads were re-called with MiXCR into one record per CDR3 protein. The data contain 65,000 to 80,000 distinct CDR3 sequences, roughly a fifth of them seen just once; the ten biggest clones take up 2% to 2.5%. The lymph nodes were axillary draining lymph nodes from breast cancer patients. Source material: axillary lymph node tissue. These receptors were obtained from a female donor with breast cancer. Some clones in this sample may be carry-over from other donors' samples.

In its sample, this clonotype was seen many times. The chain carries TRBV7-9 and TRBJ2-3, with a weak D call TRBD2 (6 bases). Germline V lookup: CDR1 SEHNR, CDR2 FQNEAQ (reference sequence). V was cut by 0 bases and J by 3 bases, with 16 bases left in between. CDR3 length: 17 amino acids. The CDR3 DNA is TGTGCCAGCAGCTTAGCAGTAGGAGGGATGGTGACAGATACGCAGTATTTT. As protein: CASSLAVGGMVTDTQYF. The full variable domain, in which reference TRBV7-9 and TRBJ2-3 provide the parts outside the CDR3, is DTGVSQNPRHKITKRGQNVTFRCDPISEHNRLYWYRQTLGQGPEFLTYFQNEAQLEKSRLLSDRFSAERPKGSFSTLEIQRTEQGDSAMYLCASSLAVGGMVTDTQYFGPGTRLTVL.

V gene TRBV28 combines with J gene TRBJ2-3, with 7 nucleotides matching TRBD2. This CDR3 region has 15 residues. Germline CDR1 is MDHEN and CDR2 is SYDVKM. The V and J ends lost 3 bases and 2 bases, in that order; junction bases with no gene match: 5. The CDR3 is CASSFAGVTTDTQYF. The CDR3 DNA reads TGTGCCAGCAGTTTCGCGGGAGTTACCACAGATACGCAGTATTTT.

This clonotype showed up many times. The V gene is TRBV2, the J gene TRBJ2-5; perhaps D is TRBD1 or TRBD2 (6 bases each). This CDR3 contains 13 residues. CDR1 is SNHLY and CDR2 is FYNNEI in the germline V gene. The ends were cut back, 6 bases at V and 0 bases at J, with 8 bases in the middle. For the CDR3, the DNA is TGTGCCAGCAGGCGGGACAACCAAGAGACCCAGTACTTC. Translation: CASRRDNQETQYF.

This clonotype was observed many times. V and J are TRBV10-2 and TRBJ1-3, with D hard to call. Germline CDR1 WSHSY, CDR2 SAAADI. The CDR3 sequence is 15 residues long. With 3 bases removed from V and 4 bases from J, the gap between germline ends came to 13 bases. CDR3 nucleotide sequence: TGCGCCAGCAGTGACTCCGGAGTAGGCGGAAACACCATATATTTT. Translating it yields CASSDSGVGGNTIYF.

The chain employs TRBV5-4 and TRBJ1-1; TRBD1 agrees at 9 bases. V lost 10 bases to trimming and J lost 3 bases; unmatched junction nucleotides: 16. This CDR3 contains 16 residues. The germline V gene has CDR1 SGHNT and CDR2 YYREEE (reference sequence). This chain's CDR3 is CAGQQGASGFYTEAFF. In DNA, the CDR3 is TGTGCCGGTCAACAGGGGGCTTCGGGGTTCTACACTGAAGCTTTCTTT.

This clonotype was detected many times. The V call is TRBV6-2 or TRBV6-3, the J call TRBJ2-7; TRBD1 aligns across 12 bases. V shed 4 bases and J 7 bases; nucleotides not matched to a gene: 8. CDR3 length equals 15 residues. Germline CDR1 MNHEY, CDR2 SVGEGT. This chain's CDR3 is CASSSPGQGAGEQYF. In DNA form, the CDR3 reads TGTGCCAGCAGTTCACCGGGACAGGGGGCAGGGGAGCAGTACTTC.

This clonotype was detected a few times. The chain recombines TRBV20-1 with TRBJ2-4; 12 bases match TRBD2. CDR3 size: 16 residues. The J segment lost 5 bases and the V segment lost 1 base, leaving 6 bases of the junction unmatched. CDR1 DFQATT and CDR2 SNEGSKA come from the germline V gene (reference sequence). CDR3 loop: CSARAARTSGENIQYF. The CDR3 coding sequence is TGCAGTGCTAGAGCCGCGAGGACTAGCGGGGAAAACATTCAGTACTTC.

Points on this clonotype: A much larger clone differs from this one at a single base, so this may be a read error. The DNA of the CDR3 is TGTGCCAGCAGATTAGCGGTCTCACGGGGTTCCAATCAGCCCCAGCATTTT. Translated: CASRLAVSRGSNQPQHF. The V call is TRBV7-2, the J call TRBJ1-5; the D is unclear. CDR1 and CDR2 from the germline V gene are SGHTA and FQGNSA. The CDR3 spans 17 residues.

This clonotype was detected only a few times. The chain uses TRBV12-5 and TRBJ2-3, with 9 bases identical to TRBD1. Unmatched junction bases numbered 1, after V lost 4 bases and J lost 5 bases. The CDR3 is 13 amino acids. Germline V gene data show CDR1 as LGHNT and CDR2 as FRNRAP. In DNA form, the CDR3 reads TGTGCTAGTGGTTCGGACAGGGGAGATACGCAGTATTTT. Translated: CASGSDRGDTQYF.

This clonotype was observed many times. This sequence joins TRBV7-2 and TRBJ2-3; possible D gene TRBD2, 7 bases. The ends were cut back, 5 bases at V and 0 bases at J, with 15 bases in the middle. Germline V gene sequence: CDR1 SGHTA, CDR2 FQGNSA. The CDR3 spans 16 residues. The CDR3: CASSLRGGQSTDTQYF. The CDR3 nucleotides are TGTGCCAGCAGCCTTAGGGGGGGGCAGAGCACAGATACGCAGTATTTT. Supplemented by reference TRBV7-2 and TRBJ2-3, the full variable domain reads GAGVSQSPSNKVTEKGKDVELRCDPISGHTALYWYRQSLGQGLEFLIYFQGNSAPDKSGLPSDRFSAERTGGSVSTLTIQRTQQEDSAVYLCASSLRGGQSTDTQYFGPGTRLTVL.

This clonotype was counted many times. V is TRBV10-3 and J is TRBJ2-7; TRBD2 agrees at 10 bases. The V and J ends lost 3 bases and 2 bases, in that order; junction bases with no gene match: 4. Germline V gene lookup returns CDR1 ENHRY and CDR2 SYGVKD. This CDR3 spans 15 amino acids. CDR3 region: CAISDGLADTYEQYF. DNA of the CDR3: TGTGCCATCAGTGATGGACTAGCGGATACCTACGAGCAGTACTTC.

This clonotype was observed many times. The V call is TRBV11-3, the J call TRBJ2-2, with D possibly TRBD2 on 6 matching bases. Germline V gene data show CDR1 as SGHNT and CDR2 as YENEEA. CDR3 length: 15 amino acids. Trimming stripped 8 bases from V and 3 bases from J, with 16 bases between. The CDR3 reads CASASRERDTGELFF. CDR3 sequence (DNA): TGTGCCAGCGCTAGTCGGGAGCGGGACACCGGGGAGCTGTTTTTT.

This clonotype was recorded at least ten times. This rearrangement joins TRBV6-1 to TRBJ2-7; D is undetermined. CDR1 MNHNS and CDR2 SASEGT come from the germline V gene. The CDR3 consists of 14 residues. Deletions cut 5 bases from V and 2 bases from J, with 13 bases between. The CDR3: CASSQQYRPYEQYF. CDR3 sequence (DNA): TGTGCCAGCAGTCAGCAGTATAGACCCTACGAGCAGTACTTC.

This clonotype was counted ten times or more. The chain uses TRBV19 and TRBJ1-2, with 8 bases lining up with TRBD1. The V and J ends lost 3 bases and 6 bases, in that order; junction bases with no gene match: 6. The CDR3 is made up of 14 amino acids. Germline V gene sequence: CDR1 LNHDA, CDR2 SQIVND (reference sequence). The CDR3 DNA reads TGTGCCAGTAGTATCACCTCAGGGGGCCATGGCTACACCTTC. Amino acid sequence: CASSITSGGHGYTF.

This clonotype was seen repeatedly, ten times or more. CDR3 coding DNA: TGTGCCAGTAGTATCCACAGGGCGTCTGGAAACACCATATATTTT. Translation: CASSIHRASGNTIYF. This chain uses TRBV19 with TRBJ1-3; weak D call: TRBD1 (6 bases). The V end lost 3 bases, the J end lost 1 base, and 10 bases lay between the germline ends. Per germline, CDR1 LNHDA and CDR2 SQIVND (reference sequence). This CDR3 comprises 15 residues.

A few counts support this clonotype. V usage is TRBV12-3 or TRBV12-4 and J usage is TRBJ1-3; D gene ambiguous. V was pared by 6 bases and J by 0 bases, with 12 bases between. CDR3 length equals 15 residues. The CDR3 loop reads CASSRLWYSGNTIYF. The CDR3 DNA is TGTGCCAGCAGCCGCCTTTGGTACTCTGGAAACACCATATATTTT.

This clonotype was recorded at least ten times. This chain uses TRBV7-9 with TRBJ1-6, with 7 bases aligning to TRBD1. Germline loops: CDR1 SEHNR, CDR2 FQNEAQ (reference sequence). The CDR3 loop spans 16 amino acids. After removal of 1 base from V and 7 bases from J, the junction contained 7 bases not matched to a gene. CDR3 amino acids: CASSLVYGTDNSPLHF. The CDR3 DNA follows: TGTGCCAGCAGCTTAGTCTATGGGACAGACAATTCACCCCTCCACTTT.

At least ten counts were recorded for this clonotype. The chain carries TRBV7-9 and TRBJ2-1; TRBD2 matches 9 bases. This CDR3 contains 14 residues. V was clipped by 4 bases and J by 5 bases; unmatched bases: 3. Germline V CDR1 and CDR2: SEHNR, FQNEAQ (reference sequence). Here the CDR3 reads CASSSSGTNNEQFF. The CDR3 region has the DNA TGTGCCAGCAGCTCTAGCGGGACAAACAATGAGCAGTTCTTC. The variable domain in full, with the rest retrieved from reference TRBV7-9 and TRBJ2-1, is DTGVSQNPRHKITKRGQNVTFRCDPISEHNRLYWYRQTLGQGPEFLTYFQNEAQLEKSRLLSDRFSAERPKGSFSTLEIQRTEQGDSAMYLCASSSSGTNNEQFFGPGTRLTVL.

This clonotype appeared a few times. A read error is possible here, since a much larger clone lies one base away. The CDR3 DNA reads as TGTGCCTGCAGCCCCTCGACTAGCGGGAGGTCCTACGAGCAGTACTTC. Translating gives CACSPSTSGRSYEQYF. J is TRBJ2-7 and V is TRBV7-6; 13 bases are shared with TRBD2. This CDR3 spans 16 amino acids. Germline loops: CDR1 SGHVS, CDR2 FNYEAQ.

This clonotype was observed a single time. CDR3 bases: TGCGCCAGCAGCCAAGAGGGACAGTCGAACACTGAAGCTTTCTTT. Amino acid sequence: CASSQEGQSNTEAFF. The chain carries TRBV4-3 and TRBJ1-1; 7 nucleotides align to TRBD1. Looked up from germline, CDR1 is LGHNA and CDR2 is YSLEER. The CDR3 has 15 amino acids. V lost 0 bases, J lost 1 base, and 2 bases stayed unmatched.

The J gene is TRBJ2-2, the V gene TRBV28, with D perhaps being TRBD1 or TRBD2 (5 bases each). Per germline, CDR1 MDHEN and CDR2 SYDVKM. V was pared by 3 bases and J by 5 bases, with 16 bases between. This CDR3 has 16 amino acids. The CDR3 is CASSLDPRGWTGELFF. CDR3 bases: TGTGCCAGCAGTTTGGATCCGAGGGGATGGACCGGGGAGCTGTTTTTT.

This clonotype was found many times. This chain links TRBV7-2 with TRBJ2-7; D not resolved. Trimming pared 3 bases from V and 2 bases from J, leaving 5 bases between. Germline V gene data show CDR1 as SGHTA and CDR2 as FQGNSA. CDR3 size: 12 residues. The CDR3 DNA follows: TGTGCCAGCAGCTTGAATCCCTACGAGCAGTACTTC. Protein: CASSLNPYEQYF.